This entry describes one T cell receptor (beta chain). The data are from a study of OX40 agonist ivuxolimab in advanced cancers. TCRdb's copy holds only in-frame clones and misses some; the assay was immunoSEQ multiplex PCR. The data show 60,000 to 70,000 clones, 86% seen once. V dropped 5 bases and J dropped 7 bases, with 17 bases sitting between them. Germline CDR1 is SGHTA and CDR2 is FQGNSA. The CDR3 covers 14 residues. The J gene is TRBJ1-2, the V gene TRBV7-2; possible D gene TRBD1, 6 bases. This clonotype was obtained from an adult with an advanced solid tumor such as melanoma, head and neck, liver or kidney cancer. This material consisted of CD4+ or CD8+ T cells sorted from blood, taken in a trial of the OX40 agonist ivuxolimab. The CDR3 coding sequence is TGTGCCAGCAGCCAAGACAGGCAACTTGGTGGCTACACCTTC. It is translated as CASSQDRQLGGYTF.